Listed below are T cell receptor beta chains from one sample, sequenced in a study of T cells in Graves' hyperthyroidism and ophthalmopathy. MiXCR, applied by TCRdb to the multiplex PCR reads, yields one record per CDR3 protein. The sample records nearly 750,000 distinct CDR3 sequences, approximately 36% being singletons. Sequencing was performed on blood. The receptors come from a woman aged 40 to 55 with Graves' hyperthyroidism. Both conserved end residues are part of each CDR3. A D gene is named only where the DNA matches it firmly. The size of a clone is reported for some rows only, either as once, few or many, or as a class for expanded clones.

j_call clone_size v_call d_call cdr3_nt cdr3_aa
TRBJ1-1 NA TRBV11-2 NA TGTGCCAGCAGGAACCTGGGGAGCACTGAAGCTTTCTTT CASRNLGSTEAFF
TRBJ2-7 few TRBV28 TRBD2 TGTGCCAGCAGTAGGACTAGCGGGAGACTGTACGAGCAGTACTTC CASSRTSGRLYEQYF
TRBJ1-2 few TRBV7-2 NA TGTGCCAGCAGACCCCAGGAAATTGTAGTCTATGGCTACACCTTC CASRPQEIVVYGYTF
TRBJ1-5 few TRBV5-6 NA TGTGCCAGCAGCCGCAGCGACAATCAGCCCCAGCATTTT CASSRSDNQPQHF
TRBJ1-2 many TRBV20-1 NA TGCAGTGCTAGGGACATCGGCTATGGCTACACCTTC CSARDIGYGYTF
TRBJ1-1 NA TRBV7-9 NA TGTGCCAGCAGCCGAGATAGCGGGTATTACAATGAGCAGTTCTTT CASSRDSGYYNEQFF
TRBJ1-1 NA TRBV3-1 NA TGTGCCAGCAGCCAAGATTGGGGGATTGGGACTGAAGCTTTCTTT CASSQDWGIGTEAFF
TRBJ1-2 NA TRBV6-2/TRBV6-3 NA TGTGCCAGCAGTGAAGGGGTGGGGCGTGGATATGGCTACACCTTC CASSEGVGRGYGYTF
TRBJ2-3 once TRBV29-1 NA TGCAGCGTTGATGGCTATAGGACAGATACGCAGTATTTT CSVDGYRTDTQYF
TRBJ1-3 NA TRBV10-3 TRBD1 TGTGCCATCAGTGACTTATCCAGGACAGGGAGGGGAAACACCATATATTTT CAISDLSRTGRGNTIYF
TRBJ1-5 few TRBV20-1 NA TGCAGTGCTAGAGATCCCAGCGCCGGGGCTATCCAGCCCCAGCATTTT CSARDPSAGAIQPQHF
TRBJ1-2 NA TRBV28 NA TGTGCCAGCAGTTTCTTGGGACGGCGCTTGTCTGGCTACACCTTC CASSFLGRRLSGYTF
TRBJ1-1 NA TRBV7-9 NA TGTGCCAGCAGCTCTCTTTCTCCCTCTGAAGCTTTCTTT CASSSLSPSEAFF
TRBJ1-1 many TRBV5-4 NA TGTGCCAGCAGCTTGGATCGGGGGGCCAACACTGAAGCTTTCTTT CASSLDRGANTEAFF
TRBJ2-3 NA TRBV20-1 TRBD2 TGCAGTGCTCGGACTAGCGGGGGCTTCACAGATACGCAGTATTTT CSARTSGGFTDTQYF
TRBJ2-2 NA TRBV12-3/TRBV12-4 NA TGTGCCAGCAGTTTAATGGGTGGCGGGGCCGGGGAGCTGTTTTTT CASSLMGGGAGELFF
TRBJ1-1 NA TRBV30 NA TGTGCCTGGAGTTGGGGCACTGAAGCTTTCTTT CAWSWGTEAFF
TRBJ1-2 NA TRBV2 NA TGTGCCAGCAGTTTGAGGGGCGGCCAAGGCTACACCTTC CASSLRGGQGYTF
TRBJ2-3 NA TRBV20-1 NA TGCAGTGCTAGAGATTTTAAGGGCTTCACAGATACGCAGTATTTT CSARDFKGFTDTQYF
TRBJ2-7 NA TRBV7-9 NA TGTGCCAGCAACCCGACAGGAACATCCTCCTACGAGCAGTACTTC CASNPTGTSSYEQYF
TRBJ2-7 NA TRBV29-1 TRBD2 TGCAGCGTTGCACGGTCTAGCGGGAGGTGCGAGCAGTACTTC CSVARSSGRCEQYF